This T cell receptor (beta chain) was sequenced for a study of cytotoxic CD8 clonotypes in ibrutinib-treated CLL. Study-level background: Of a cohort that held about a dozen relapsed/refractory and 15 treatment-naive patients, 17 were IGHV unmutated. Response sampling occurred after a median around 12 months of treatment (range 6 to 36).

In the case of this clone: As yet, its antigen is unknown.

The germline V gene encodes CDR1 SGDLS and CDR2 YYNGEE. After removal of 2 bases from V and 2 bases from J, the junction contained 7 bases not matched to a gene. This CDR3 comprises 16 residues. Using immunoSEQ multiplex PCR, the repertoire was profiled, and TCRdb retains in-frame clones only, with some absent. This sample has 300,000 to 350,000 clones; about 77% occur once, and the top ten carry over 6.5%. General observations from the study: Public clonotypes were uncommon and contracted or stayed stable on treatment. Age-matched healthy donor levels were exceeded by baseline clonality, which tracked circulating CD8+ T-cell counts.

The sequence derives from a human donor with chronic lymphocytic leukemia. The input for sequencing was PBMCs, taken before ibrutinib treatment. V gene TRBV9 combines with J gene TRBJ2-3; 8 bases fit TRBD1. CDR3 amino acids: CASSVTGGFVTDTQYF. DNA for the CDR3: TGTGCCAGCAGCGTTACAGGGGGTTTCGTCACAGATACGCAGTATTTT.